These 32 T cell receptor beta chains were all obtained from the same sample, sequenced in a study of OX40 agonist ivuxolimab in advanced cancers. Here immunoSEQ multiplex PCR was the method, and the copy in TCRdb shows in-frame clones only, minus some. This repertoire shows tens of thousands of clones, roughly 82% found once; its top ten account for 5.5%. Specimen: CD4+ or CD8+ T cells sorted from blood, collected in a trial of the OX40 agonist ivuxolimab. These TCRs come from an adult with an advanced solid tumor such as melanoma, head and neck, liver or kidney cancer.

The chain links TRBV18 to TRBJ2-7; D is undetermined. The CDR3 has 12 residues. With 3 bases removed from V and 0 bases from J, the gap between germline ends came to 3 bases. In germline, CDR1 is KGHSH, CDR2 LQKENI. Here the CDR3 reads CASSPSSYEQYF. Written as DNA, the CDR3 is TGTGCCAGCTCACCGAGCTCCTACGAGCAGTACTTC.

The chain's CDR3 is CASSRRGSADTQYF. The CDR3 coding sequence is TGTGCCAGCAGCCGACGGGGTTCCGCAGATACGCAGTATTTT. This chain joins TRBV13 and TRBJ2-3; maybe TRBD2 (5 bases). This CDR3 contains 14 residues. Germline assignment: CDR1 PRHDT and CDR2 FYEKMQ (reference sequence). Trimming took 5 bases from V and 4 from J, leaving 13 bases between them.

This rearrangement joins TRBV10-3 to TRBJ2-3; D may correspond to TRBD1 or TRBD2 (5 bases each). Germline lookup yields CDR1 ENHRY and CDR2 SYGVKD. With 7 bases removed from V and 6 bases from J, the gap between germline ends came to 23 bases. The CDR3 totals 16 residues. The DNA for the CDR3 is TGTGCCATCACCGACAACTGGGACCCAAACGCCGATACGCAGTATTTT. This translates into CAITDNWDPNADTQYF.

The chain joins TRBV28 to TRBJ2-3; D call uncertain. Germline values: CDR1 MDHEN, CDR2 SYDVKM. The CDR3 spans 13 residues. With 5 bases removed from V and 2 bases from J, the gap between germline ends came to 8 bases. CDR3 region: CASSTQITDTQYF. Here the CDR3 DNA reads TGTGCCAGCAGTACGCAGATCACAGATACGCAGTATTTT.

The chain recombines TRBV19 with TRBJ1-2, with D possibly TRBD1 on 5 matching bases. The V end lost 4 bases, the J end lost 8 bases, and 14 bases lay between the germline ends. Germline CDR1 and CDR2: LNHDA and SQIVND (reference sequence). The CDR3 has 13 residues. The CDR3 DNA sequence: TGTGCCAGTAGTACTGGGCAGGGTCGAGGCTACACCTTC. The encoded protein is CASSTGQGRGYTF. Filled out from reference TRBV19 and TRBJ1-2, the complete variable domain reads DGGITQSPKYLFRKEGQNVTLSCEQNLNHDAMYWYRQDPGQGLRLIYYSQIVNDFQKGDIAEGYSVSREKKESFPLTVTSAQKNPTAFYLCASSTGQGRGYTFGSGTRLTVV.

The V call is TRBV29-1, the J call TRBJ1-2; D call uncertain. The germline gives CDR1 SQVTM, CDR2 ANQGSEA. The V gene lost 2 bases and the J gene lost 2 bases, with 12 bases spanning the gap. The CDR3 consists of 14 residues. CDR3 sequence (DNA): TGCAGCGTTGAATTAGCAGGAACGAACTATGGCTACACCTTC. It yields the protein CSVELAGTNYGYTF.

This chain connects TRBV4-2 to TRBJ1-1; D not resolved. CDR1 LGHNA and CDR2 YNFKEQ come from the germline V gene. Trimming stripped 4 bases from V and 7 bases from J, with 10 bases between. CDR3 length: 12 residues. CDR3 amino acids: CASSLNRDEAFF. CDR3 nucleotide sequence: TGTGCCAGCAGCCTTAACAGAGATGAAGCTTTCTTT.

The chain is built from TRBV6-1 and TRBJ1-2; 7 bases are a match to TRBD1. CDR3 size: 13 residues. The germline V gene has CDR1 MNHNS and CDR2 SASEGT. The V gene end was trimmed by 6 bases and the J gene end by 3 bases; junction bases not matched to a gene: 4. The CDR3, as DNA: TGTGCCAGCAGCCTTGGACAGGACTATGGCTACACCTTC. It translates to CASSLGQDYGYTF.

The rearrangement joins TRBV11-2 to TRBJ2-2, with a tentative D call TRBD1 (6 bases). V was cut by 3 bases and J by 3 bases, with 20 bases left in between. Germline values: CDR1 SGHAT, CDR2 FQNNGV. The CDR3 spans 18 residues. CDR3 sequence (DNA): TGTGCCAGCAGCTTCAATTTCATCTCCCAGGGGTACACCGGGGAGCTGTTTTTT. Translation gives CASSFNFISQGYTGELFF.

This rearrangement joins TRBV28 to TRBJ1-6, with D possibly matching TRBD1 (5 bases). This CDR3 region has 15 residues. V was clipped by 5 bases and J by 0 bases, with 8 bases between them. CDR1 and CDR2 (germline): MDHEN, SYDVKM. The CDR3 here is CASSVGTSYNSPLHF. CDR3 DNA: TGTGCCAGCAGTGTCGGGACCTCCTATAATTCACCCCTCCACTTT.

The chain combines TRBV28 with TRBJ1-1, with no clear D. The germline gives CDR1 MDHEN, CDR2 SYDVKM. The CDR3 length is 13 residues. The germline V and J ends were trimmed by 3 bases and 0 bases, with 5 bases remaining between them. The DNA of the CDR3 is TGTGCCAGCAGTTTCGTCGTGAACACTGAAGCTTTCTTT. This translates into CASSFVVNTEAFF.

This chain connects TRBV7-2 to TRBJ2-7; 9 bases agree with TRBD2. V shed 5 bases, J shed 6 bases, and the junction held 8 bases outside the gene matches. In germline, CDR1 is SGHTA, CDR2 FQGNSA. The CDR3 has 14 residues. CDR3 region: CASSVVLAGSEQYF. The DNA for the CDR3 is TGTGCCAGCAGCGTCGTGCTAGCGGGATCCGAGCAGTACTTC.

Written as DNA, the CDR3 is TGTGCCAGTAGTATAGACAGCACTGAAGCTTTCTTT. Protein product: CASSIDSTEAFF. V and J are TRBV19 and TRBJ1-1, with unresolved D. This CDR3 comprises 12 residues. The germline V gene encodes CDR1 LNHDA and CDR2 SQIVND (reference sequence). The V end lost 0 bases, the J end lost 4 bases, and 3 bases lay between the germline ends.

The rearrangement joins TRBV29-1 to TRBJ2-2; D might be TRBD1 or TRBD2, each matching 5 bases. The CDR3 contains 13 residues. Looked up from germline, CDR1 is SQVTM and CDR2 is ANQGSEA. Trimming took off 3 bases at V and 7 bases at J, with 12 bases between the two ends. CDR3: CSVELTRGGELFF. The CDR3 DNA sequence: TGCAGCGTTGAGCTTACGAGGGGCGGGGAGCTGTTTTTT.

The CDR3 loop reads CASSLQRPRGGGSSYEQYF. The CDR3 DNA follows: TGTGCCAGCAGTTTACAACGTCCGCGGGGTGGGGGTTCATCCTACGAGCAGTACTTC. The chain has TRBV27 and TRBJ2-7; TRBD2 might be the D (6 bases). Between the trimmed V and J ends, which lost 2 bases and 1 base, there was a span of 24 bases. Germline lookup yields CDR1 MNHEY and CDR2 SMNVEV (reference sequence). The CDR3 length is 19 residues.

CDR3 bases: TGTGCCAGCAGCTTAGCTCCTAATAATTCACCCCTCCACTTT. It specifies CASSLAPNNSPLHF. The chain recombines TRBV7-9 with TRBJ1-6; D is unresolved. The germline V and J ends were trimmed by 0 bases and 5 bases, with 5 bases remaining between them. The CDR3 contains 14 residues. CDR1 is SEHNR and CDR2 is FQNEAQ in the germline V gene (reference sequence).

The CDR3: CASSQNTDGLYSPLHF. The CDR3 nucleotides read TGCGCCAGCAGCCAAAATACGGACGGACTCTATTCACCCCTCCACTTT. This sequence joins TRBV4-3 and TRBJ1-6; D uncertain. The CDR3 runs to 16 residues. Trimming left V 2 bases short and J 8 bases short, with 16 bases between. From germline, CDR1 is LGHNA and CDR2 YSLEER.

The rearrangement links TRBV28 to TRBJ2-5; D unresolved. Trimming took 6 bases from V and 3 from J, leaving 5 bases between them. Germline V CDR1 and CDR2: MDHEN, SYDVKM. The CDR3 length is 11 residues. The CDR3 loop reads CASSNEETQYF. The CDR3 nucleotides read TGTGCCAGCAGCAATGAAGAGACCCAGTACTTC.

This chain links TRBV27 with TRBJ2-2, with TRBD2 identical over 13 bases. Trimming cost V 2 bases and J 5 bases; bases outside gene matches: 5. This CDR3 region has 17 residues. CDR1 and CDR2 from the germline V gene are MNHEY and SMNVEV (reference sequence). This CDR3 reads CASSLTSGRAMTGELFF. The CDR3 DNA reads TGTGCCAGCAGTTTAACTAGCGGGAGGGCCATGACCGGGGAGCTGTTTTTT.

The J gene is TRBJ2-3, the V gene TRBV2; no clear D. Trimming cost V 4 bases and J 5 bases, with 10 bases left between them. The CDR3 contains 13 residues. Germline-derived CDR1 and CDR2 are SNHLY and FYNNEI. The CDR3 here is CASSGNSRDTQYF. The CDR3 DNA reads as TGTGCCAGCAGTGGAAACTCAAGAGATACGCAGTATTTT. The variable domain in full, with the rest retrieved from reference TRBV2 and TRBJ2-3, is EPEVTQTPSHQVTQMGQEVILRCVPISNHLYFYWYRQILGQKVEFLVSFYNNEISEKSEIFDDQFSVERPDGSNFTLKIRSTKLEDSAMYFCASSGNSRDTQYFGPGTRLTVL.

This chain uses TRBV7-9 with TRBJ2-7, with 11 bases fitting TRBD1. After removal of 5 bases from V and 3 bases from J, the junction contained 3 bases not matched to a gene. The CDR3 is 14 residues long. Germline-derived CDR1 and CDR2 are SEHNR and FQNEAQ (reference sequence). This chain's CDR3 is CASSPDRGLYEQYF. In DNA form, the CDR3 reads TGTGCCAGCAGCCCGGACAGGGGGCTCTACGAGCAGTACTTC.

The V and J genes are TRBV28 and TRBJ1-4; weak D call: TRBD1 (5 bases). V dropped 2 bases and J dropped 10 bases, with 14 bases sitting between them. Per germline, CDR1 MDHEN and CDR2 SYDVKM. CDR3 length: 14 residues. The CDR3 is CASSLGGTRRKLFF. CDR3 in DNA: TGTGCCAGCAGTTTAGGGGGAACCAGGAGAAAACTGTTTTTT.

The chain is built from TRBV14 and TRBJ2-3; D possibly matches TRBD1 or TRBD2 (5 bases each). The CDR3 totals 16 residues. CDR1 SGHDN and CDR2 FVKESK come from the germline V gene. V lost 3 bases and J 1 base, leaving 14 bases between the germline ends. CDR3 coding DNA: TGTGCCAGCAGCCAGGGGCTAGCCCTGGGCACAGATACGCAGTATTTT. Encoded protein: CASSQGLALGTDTQYF.

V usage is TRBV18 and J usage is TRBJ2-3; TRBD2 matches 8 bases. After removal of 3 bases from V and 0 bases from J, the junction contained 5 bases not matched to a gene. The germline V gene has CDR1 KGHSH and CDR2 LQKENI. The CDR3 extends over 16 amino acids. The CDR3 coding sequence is TGTGCCAGCTCACCGACTAGCGTATTGAGCACAGATACGCAGTATTTT. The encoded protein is CASSPTSVLSTDTQYF.

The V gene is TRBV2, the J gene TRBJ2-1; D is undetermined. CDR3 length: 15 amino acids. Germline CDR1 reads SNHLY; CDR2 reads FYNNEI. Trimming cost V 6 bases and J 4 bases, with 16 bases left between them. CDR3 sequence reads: CASRTFGFGYNEQFF. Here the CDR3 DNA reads TGTGCCAGCAGGACTTTCGGGTTCGGGTACAATGAGCAGTTCTTC.

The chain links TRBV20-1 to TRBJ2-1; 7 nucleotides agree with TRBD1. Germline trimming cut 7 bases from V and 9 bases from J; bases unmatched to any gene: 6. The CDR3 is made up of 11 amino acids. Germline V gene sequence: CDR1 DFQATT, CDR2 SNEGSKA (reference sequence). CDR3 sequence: CSVEQGREQFF. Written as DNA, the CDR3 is TGCAGTGTTGAACAGGGGCGTGAGCAGTTCTTC.

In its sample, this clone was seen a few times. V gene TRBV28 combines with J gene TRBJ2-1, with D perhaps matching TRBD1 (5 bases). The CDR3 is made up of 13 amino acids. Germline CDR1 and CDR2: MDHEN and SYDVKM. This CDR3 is CVIDRSKSAEQFF. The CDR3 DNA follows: TGTGTCATTGACAGATCAAAAAGCGCCGAGCAGTTCTTC. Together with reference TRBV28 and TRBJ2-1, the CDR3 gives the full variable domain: DVKVTQSSRYLVKRTGEKVFLECVQDMDHENMFWYRQDPGLGLRLIYFSYDVKMKEKGDIPEGYSVSREKKERFSLILESASTNQTSMYLCVIDRSKSAEQFFGPGTRLTVL.

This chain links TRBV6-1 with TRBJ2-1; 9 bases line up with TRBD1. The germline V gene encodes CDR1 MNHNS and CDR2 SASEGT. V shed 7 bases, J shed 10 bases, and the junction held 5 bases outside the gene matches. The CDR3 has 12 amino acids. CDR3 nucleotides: TGTGCCAGCACCCGGGACAGGGTAGAGCAGTTCTTC. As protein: CASTRDRVEQFF.

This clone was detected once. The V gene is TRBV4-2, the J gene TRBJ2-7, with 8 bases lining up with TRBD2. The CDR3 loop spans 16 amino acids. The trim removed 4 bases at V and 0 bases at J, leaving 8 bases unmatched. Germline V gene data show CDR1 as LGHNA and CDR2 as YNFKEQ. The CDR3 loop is CASSPPLAGGSYEQYF. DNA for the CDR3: TGTGCCAGCAGCCCCCCTCTTGCGGGAGGCTCCTACGAGCAGTACTTC.

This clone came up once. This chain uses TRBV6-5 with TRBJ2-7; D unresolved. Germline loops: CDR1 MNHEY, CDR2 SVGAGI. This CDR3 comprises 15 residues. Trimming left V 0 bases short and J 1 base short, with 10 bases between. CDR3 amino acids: CASSYSSPGSYEQYF. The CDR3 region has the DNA TGTGCCAGCAGTTACTCTTCCCCCGGATCCTACGAGCAGTACTTC.

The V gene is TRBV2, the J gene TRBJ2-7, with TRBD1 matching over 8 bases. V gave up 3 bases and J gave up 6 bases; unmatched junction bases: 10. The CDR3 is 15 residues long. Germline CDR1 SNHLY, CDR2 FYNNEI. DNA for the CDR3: TGTGCCAGCAGTGACCTTGTGACAGGGGCCGGCGAGCAGTACTTC. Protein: CASSDLVTGAGEQYF.

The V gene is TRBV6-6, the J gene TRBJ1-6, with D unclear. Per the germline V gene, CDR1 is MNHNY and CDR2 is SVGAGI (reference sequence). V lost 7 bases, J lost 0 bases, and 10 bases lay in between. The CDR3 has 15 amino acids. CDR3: CASTLDGSYNSPLHF. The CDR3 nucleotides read TGTGCCAGCACCCTGGACGGCTCCTATAATTCACCCCTCCACTTT.